The 4 T cell receptor beta chains presented below share a single source sample, sequenced in a study of brain T cells in children with intractable seizures (dated by TCRdb to the early 2020s). Libraries were made using the immunoSEQ multiplex PCR assay. In its TCRdb copy, this immuneACCESS table keeps in-frame sequences only and misses some clones. Where compared with another copy, unresolved V genes explain less than half of these, and the others have no known cause. For this sample there are about 350,000 clones; 85% to 95% appear just once. The ten largest clonotypes hold 5.7% of the sample. The label giving this sample's time point can be read as: blood from clinic visit 5 months post-surgery; TSC patient then seizure free. Sample: peripheral blood, taken about 5 months after surgery. These receptors all stem from a boy under two years old with tuberous sclerosis and intractable seizures.

In nucleotides, the CDR3 is TGTGCCATCAGTGACCAGGGCGTCACTGAGCAGTTCTTC. This codes for CAISDQGVTEQFF. The rearrangement joins TRBV10-3 to TRBJ2-1; D is perhaps TRBD1 (5 bases). V lost 3 bases, J lost 9 bases, and 12 bases lay in between. The CDR3 loop spans 13 amino acids. Germline CDR1 is ENHRY and CDR2 is SYGVKD.

CDR3 amino acids: CASSLTSGGREQFF. DNA of the CDR3: TGTGCCAGCAGCTTGACTAGCGGGGGGCGAGAGCAGTTCTTC. V is TRBV5-5 and J is TRBJ2-1; 12 bases map to TRBD2. The CDR3 spans 14 residues. Trimming cost V 1 base and J 10 bases; bases outside gene matches: 3. The germline V gene has CDR1 SGHKS and CDR2 YYEKEE (reference sequence).

V is TRBV13 and J is TRBJ1-1; 7 nucleotides line up with TRBD1. Germline V gives CDR1 PRHDT, CDR2 FYEKMQ (reference sequence). CDR3 length: 15 residues. With V trimmed by 2 bases and J by 4 bases, 7 bases remained unmatched. The CDR3 loop reads CASSLLRGRVTEAFF. Here the CDR3 DNA reads TGTGCCAGCAGCTTACTTAGGGGGCGAGTCACTGAAGCTTTCTTT.

The count of this clone is one. This chain connects TRBV2 to TRBJ2-7; 7 positions agree with TRBD1. The CDR3 totals 15 residues. CDR1 and CDR2 from the germline V gene are SNHLY and FYNNEI. Trimming removed 7 bases from V and 1 base from J; junction bases left unmatched: 10. CDR3 sequence (DNA): TGTGCCAGCACCCTACGGGACAGCAAATCCTACGAGCAGTACTTC. Protein product: CASTLRDSKSYEQYF. Combining the CDR3 with reference TRBV2 and TRBJ2-7 gives the whole variable domain EPEVTQTPSHQVTQMGQEVILRCVPISNHLYFYWYRQILGQKVEFLVSFYNNEISEKSEIFDDQFSVERPDGSNFTLKIRSTKLEDSAMYFCASTLRDSKSYEQYFGPGTRLTVT.